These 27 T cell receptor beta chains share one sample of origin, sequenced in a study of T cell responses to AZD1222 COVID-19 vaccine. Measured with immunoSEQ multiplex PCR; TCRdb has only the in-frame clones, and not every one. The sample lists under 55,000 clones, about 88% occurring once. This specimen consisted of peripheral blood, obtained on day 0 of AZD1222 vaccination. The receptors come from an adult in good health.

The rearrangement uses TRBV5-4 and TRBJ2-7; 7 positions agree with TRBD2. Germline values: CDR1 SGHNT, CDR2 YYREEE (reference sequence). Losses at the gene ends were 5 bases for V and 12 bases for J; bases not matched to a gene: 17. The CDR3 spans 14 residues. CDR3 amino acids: CASRPLAEGFSWYF. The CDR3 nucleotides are TGTGCCAGCAGGCCTCTAGCGGAGGGCTTCAGTTGGTACTTC.

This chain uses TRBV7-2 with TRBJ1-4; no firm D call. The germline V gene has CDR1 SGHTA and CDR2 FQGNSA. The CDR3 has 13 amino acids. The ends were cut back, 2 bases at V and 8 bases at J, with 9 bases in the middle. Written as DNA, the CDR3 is TGTGCCAGCAGCTTACGAGGGAGAGAAAAACTGTTTTTT. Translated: CASSLRGREKLFF.

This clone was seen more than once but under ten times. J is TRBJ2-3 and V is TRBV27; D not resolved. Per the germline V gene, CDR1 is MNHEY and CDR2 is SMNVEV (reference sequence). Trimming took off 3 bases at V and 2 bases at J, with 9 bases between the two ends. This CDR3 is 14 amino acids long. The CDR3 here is CASSFGPITDTQYF. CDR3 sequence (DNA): TGTGCCAGCAGTTTTGGTCCGATCACAGATACGCAGTATTTT.

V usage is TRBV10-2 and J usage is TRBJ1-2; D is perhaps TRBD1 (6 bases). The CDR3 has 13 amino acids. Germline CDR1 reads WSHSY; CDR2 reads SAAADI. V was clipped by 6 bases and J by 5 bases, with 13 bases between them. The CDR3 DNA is TGCGCCAGCAGCCCGACAGGCGAATATGGCTACACCTTC. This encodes CASSPTGEYGYTF.

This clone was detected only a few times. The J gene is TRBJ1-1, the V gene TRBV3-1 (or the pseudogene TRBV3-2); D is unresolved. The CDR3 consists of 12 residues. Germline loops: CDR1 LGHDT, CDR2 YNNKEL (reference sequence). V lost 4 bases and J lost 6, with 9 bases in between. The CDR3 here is CASSLVESEAFF. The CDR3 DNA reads TGTGCCAGCAGCCTAGTTGAGTCTGAAGCTTTCTTT.

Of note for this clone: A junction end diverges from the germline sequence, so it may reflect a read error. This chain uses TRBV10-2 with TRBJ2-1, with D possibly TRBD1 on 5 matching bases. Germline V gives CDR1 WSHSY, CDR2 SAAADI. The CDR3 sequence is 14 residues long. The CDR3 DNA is TGCCCCCTGAGTCTACAGGAAGGCTACGATGAGCAGTTCTTC. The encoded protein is CPLSLQEGYDEQFF.

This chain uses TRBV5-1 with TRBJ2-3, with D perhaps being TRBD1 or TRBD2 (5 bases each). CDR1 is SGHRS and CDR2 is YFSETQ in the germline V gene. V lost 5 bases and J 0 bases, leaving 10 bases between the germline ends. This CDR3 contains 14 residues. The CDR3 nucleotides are TGCGCCAGCAGGGGGGTCGCTAGCACAGATACGCAGTATTTT. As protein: CASRGVASTDTQYF.

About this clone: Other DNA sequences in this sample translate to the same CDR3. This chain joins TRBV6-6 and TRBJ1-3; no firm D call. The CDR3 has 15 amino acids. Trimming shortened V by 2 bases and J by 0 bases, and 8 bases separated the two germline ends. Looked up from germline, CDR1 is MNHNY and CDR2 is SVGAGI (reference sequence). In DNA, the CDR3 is TGTGCCAGCAGTTACGAGGGAATCTCTGGAAACACCATATATTTT. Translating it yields CASSYEGISGNTIYF.

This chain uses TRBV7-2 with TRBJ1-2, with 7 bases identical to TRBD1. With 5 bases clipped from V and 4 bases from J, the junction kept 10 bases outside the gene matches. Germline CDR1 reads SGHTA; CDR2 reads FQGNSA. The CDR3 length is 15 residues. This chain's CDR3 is CASSRGTAPGYGYTF. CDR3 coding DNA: TGTGCCAGCAGCCGGGGGACAGCCCCTGGCTATGGCTACACCTTC.

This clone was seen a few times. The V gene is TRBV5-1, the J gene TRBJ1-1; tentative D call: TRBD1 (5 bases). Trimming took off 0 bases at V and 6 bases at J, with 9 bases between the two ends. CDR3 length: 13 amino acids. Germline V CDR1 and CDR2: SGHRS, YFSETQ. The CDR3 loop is CASSLAGSSEAFF. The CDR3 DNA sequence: TGCGCCAGCAGCTTGGCAGGGAGTTCTGAAGCTTTCTTT.

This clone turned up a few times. CDR3 sequence reads: CASQFTGSHQPQHF. The CDR3 DNA reads TGTGCCAGCCAATTCACAGGGTCCCATCAGCCCCAGCATTTT. The V gene is TRBV19, the J gene TRBJ1-5, with TRBD1 as a possible D gene (6 bases). Trimming cost V 9 bases and J 5 bases, with 17 bases left between them. The germline V gene encodes CDR1 LNHDA and CDR2 SQIVND (reference sequence). The CDR3 loop spans 14 amino acids.

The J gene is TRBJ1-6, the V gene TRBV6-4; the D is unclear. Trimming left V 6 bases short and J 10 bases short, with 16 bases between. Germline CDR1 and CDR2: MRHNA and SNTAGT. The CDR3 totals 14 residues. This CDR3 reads CASSLGVVGSPLHF. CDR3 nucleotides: TGTGCCAGCAGCCTCGGGGTAGTAGGCTCACCCCTCCACTTT.

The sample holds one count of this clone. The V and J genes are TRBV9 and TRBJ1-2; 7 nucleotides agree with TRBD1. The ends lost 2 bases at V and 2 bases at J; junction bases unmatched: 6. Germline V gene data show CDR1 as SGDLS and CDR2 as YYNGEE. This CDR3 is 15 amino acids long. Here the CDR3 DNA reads TGTGCCAGCAGCGTTCAGACAGGGTCAAACTATGGCTACACCTTC. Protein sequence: CASSVQTGSNYGYTF.

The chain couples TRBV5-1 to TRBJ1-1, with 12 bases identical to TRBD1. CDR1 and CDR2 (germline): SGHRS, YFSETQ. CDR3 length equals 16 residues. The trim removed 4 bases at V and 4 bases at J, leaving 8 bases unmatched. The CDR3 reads CASSPRDRGLGTEAFF. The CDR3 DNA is TGCGCCAGCAGCCCACGGGACAGGGGGCTGGGCACTGAAGCTTTCTTT. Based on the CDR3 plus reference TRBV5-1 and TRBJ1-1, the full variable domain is KAGVTQTPRYLIKTRGQQVTLSCSPISGHRSVSWYQQTPGQGLQFLFEYFSETQRNKGNFPGRFSGRQFSNSRSEMNVSTLELGDSALYLCASSPRDRGLGTEAFFGQGTRLTVV.

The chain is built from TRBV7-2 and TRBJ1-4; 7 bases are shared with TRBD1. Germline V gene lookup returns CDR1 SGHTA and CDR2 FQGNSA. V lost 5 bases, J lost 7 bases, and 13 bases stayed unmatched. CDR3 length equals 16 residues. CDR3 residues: CASSAQQGLGGEKLFF. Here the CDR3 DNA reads TGTGCCAGCAGCGCCCAACAGGGGTTAGGTGGTGAAAAACTGTTTTTT. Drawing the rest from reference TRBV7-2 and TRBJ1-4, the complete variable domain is GAGVSQSPSNKVTEKGKDVELRCDPISGHTALYWYRQSLGQGLEFLIYFQGNSAPDKSGLPSDRFSAERTGGSVSTLTIQRTQQEDSAVYLCASSAQQGLGGEKLFFGSGTQLSVL.

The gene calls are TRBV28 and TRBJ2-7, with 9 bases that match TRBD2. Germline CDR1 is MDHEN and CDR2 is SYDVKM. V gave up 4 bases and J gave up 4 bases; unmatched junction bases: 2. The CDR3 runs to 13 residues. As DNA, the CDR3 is TGTGCCAGCAGTTCTAGCGGGGCGTACGAGCAGTACTTC. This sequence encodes CASSSSGAYEQYF.

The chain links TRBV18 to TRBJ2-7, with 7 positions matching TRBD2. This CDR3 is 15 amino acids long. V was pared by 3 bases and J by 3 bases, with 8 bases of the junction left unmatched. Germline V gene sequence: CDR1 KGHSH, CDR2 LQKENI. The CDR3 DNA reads TGTGCCAGCTCACCGTCGGGGGAGGGCCTCTACGAGCAGTACTTC. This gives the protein CASSPSGEGLYEQYF.

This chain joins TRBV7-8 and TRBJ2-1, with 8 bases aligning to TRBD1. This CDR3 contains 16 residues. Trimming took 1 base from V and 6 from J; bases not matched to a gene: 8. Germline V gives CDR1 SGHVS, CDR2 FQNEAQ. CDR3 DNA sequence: TGTGCCAGCAGCTTAGGTAACAGGGGGTATGTCAATGAGCAGTTCTTC. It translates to CASSLGNRGYVNEQFF.

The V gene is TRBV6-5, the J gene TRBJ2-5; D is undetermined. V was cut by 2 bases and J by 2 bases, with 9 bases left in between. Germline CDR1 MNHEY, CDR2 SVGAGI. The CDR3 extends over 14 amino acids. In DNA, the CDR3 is TGTGCCAGCAGTTACGGCAGCCGTCAAGAGACCCAGTACTTC. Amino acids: CASSYGSRQETQYF.

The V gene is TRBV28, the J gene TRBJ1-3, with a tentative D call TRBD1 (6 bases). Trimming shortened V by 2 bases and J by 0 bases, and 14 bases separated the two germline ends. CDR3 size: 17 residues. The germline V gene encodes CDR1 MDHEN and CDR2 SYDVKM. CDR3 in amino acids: CASSLITMDSSGNTIYF. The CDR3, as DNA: TGTGCCAGCAGTTTAATTACTATGGACAGCTCTGGAAACACCATATATTTT.

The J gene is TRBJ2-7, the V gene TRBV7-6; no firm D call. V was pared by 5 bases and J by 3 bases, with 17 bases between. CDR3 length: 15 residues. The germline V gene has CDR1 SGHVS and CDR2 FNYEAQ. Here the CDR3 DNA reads TGTGCCAGCAGCGAGGAACTTTCAGCCTACTACGAGCAGTACTTC. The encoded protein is CASSEELSAYYEQYF.

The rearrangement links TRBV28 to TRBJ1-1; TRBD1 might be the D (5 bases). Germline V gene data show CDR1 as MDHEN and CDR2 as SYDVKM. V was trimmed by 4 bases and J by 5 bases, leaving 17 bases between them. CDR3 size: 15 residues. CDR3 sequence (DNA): TGTGCCAGCAGTTGGGATGAAAGGGGTTTAACTGAAGCTTTCTTT. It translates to CASSWDERGLTEAFF.

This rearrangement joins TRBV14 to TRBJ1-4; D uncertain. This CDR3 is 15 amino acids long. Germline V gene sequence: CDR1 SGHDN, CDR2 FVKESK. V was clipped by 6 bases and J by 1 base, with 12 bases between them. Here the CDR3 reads CASSLEYRTNEKLFF. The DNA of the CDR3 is TGTGCCAGCAGTCTGGAGTACCGAACTAATGAAAAACTGTTTTTT.

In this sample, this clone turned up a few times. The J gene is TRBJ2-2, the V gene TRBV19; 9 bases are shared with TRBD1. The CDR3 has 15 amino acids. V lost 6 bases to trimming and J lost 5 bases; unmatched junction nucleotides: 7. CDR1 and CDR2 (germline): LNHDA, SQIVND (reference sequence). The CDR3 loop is CASSSGTGRTGELFF. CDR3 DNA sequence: TGTGCCAGTAGCTCCGGGACAGGGCGAACCGGGGAGCTGTTTTTT.

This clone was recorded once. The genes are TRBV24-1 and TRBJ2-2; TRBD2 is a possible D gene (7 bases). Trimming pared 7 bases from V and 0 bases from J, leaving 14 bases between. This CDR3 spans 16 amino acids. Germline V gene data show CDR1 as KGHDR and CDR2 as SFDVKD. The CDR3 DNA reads TGTGCCACCAGCAAAGGGGGAGGGGCGAACACCGGGGAGCTGTTTTTT. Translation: CATSKGGGANTGELFF.

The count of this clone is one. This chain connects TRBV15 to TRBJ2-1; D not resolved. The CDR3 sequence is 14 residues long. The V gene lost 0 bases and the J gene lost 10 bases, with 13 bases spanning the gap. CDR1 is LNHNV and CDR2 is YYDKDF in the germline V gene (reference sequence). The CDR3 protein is CATSRDRAGSEQFF. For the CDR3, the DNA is TGTGCCACCAGCAGAGATCGGGCAGGCTCAGAGCAGTTCTTC.

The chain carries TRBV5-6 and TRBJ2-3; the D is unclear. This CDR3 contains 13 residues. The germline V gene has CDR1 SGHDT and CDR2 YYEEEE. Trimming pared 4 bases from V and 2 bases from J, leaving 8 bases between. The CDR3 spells CASSQGNTDTQYF. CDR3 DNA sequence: TGTGCCAGCAGCCAAGGTAACACAGATACGCAGTATTTT.